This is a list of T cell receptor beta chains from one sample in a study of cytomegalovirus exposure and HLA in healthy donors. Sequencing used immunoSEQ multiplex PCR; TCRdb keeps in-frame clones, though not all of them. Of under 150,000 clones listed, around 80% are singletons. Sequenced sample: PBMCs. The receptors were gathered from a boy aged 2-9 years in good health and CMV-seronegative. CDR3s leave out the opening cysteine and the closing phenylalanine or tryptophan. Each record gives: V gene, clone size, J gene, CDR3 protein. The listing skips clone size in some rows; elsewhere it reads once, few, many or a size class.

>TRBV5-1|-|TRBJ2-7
ASSYDRNSGSMGEQY
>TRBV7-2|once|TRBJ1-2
ASSLGMGTIYGYT
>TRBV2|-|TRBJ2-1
ASSKNPSDEQF
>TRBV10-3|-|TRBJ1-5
AISVVDFGQPQH
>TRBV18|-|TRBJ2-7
ASSPGLTGQY
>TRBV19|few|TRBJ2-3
ASSDPGGKGTDTQY
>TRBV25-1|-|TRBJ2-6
ASSETGRSGANVLT
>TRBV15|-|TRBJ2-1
ATSRSRLGTSGIREQF
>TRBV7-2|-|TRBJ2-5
ASKLAGAETQY
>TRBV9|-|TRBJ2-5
ASSVSVRQASLQETQY
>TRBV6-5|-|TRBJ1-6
ASSYAATGINSPLH
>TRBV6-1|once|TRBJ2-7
ASSGRDRTRTYEQY
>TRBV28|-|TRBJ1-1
ASGYLGARDEAF
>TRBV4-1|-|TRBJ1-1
ASSQVPRQDTEAF
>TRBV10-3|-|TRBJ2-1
AISESTSGQKNNEQF
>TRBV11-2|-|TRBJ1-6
ASSSGTGVEPLH
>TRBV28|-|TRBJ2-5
ASSLHGTGETQY
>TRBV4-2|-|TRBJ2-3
ASSQRGAGGAVTDTQY
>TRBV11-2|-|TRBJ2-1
ASSSDRTSNEQF
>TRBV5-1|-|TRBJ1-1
ASSILQGITIAF
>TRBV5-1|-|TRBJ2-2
ASSPFRVPANTGELF
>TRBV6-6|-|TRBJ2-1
ASKGIEQF
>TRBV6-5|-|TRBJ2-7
ASSARTGPYEQY
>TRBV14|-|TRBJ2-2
ASSHLVAANTGELF
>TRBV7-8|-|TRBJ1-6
ASRVSSYNSPLH
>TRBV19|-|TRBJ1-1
ASSTIGGRIAF
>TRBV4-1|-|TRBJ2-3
ASSQDWDRPDTQY
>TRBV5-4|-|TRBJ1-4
ASSLGGGGGLSNEKLF
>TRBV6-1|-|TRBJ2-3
ASSDLAGGHTDTQY
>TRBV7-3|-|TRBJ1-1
ASSLQLNTEAF
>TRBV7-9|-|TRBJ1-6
ASSGRGGPNSPLH
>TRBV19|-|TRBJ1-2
ASSAGSWYGYT